This T cell receptor beta chain was found in a study of blood T cell repertoires in COVID-19. Method: immunoSEQ multiplex PCR; TCRdb's copy keeps in-frame clones and lacks some. The sample lists 75,000 to 85,000 clones, roughly four fifths occurring once. The CDR3 consists of 15 residues. Germline values: CDR1 SGDLS, CDR2 YYNGEE. Between the trimmed V and J ends, which lost 0 bases and 4 bases, there was a span of 13 bases. The origin of this receptor is a human donor in a cohort sampled during active COVID-19. The V gene is TRBV9, the J gene TRBJ1-2; TRBD1 might be the D (5 bases). Input material: peripheral blood. The CDR3 here is CASSVATGSPYGYTF. DNA for the CDR3: TGTGCCAGCAGCGTAGCTACAGGCAGCCCCTATGGCTACACCTTC. The full variable domain, in which reference TRBV9 and TRBJ1-2 provide the parts outside the CDR3, is DSGVTQTPKHLITATGQRVTLRCSPRSGDLSVYWYQQSLDQGLQFLIQYYNGEERAKGNILERFSAQQFPDLHSELNLSSLELGDSALYFCASSVATGSPYGYTFGSGTRLTVV.